The entry below gives a single TCR beta chain sequence along with its context. The antigen remains undetermined. This sample is part of a study of CD8 T cells in ankylosing spondylitis. The CDR3 spans 14 residues. V lost 5 bases to trimming and J lost 6 bases, with 14 bases between them. General study results and limits: In ankylosing spondylitis patients, matched synovial fluid reportedly showed significant enrichment of disease-linked clones. Disease-linked clones were found to be CD8+ and relatively rare in peripheral blood. In ankylosing spondylitis blood, a motif of eight highly homologous TCR beta variants appeared characteristic.

Construction of TCR beta libraries was performed using quantitative 5'-RACE with molecular barcodes. TCRdb recomputed calls from the 5' RACE reads with MiXCR, one row per CDR3 protein. The sample carries hundreds of thousands of distinct CDR3 sequences, approximately 26% recorded once. This receptor was obtained from a male donor with ankylosing spondylitis. The material sequenced was blood, either unsorted or a sorted T cell fraction (not recorded which). The genes are TRBV12-3 or TRBV12-4 and TRBJ1-3, with D tentatively TRBD1 (5 bases). The CDR3 is CASSLRDGVNTIYF. CDR3 in DNA: TGTGCCAGCAGTCTAAGGGACGGTGTAAACACCATATATTTT.